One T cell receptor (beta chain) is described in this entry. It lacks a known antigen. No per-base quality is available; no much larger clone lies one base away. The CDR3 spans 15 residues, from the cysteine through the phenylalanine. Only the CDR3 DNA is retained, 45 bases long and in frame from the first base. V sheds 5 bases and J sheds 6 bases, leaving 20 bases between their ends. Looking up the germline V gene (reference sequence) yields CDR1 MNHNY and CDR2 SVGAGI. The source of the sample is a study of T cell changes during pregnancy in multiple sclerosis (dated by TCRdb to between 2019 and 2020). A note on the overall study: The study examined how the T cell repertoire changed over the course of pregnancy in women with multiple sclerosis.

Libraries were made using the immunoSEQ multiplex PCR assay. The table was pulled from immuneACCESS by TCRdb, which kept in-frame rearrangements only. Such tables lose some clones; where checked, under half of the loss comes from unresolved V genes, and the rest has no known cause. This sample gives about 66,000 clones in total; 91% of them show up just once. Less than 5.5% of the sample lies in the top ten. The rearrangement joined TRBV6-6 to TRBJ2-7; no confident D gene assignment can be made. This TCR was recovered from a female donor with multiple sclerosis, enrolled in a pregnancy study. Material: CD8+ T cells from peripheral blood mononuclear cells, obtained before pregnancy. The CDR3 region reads CASSDGDDFFGEQYF. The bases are TGTGCCAGCAGTGACGGAGATGACTTTTTTGGCGAGCAGTACTTC.